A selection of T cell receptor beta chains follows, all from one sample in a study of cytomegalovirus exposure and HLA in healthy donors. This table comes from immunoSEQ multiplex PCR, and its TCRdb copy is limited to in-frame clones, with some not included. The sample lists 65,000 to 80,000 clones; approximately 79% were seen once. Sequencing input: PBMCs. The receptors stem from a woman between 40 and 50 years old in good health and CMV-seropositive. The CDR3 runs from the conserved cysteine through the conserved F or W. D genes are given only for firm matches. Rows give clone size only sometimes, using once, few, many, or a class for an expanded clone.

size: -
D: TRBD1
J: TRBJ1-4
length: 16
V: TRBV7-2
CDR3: CASRSNRGGSNEKLFF
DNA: TGTGCCAGCAGATCGAACAGGGGCGGATCTAATGAAAAACTGTTTTTT

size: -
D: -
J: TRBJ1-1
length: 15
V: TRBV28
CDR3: CATSDAGAVNTEAFF
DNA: TGTGCCACCAGTGATGCGGGAGCTGTGAACACTGAAGCTTTCTTT

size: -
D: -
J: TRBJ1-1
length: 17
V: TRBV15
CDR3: CATSSFSLDPGNTEAFF
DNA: TGTGCCACCAGCAGCTTCTCACTCGATCCGGGGAACACTGAAGCTTTCTTT

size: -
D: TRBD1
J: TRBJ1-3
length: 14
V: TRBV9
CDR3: CASSRQGFGNTIYF
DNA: TGTGCCAGCAGCAGACAGGGGTTTGGAAACACCATATATTTT

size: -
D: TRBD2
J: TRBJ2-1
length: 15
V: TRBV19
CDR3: CASRLTSGVYNEQFF
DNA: TGTGCCAGTAGACTGACTAGCGGGGTTTACAATGAGCAGTTCTTC

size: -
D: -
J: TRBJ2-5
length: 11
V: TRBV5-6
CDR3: CASSQKETQYF
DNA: TGTGCCAGCAGCCAAAAAGAGACCCAGTACTTC

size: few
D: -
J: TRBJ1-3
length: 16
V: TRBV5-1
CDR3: CASSLEQGSTGNTIYF
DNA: TGCGCCAGCAGCTTGGAGCAGGGAAGCACTGGAAACACCATATATTTT

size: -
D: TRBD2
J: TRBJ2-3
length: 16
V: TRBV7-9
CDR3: CASSLGRSGGTDTQYF
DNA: TGTGCCAGCAGCTTAGGGCGGTCGGGAGGGACAGATACGCAGTATTTT

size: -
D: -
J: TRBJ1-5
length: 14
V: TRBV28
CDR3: CASSFGRVVQPQHF
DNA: TGTGCCAGCAGTTTCGGCAGGGTGGTTCAGCCCCAGCATTTT

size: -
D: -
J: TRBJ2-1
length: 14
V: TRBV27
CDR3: CASSLSEISPEQFF
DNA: TGTGCCAGCAGTTTATCCGAGATCTCGCCTGAGCAGTTCTTC

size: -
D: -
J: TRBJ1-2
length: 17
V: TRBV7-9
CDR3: CASSLALPGHSNYGYTF
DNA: TGTGCCAGCAGCTTAGCGTTACCGGGACACTCCAACTATGGCTACACCTTC

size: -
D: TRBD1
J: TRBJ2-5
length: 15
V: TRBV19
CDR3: CASSRQGAGGETQYF
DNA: TGTGCCAGTAGTAGACAGGGGGCGGGGGGAGAGACCCAGTACTTC

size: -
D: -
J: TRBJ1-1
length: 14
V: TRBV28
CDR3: CASSYQGTNTEAFF
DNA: TGTGCCAGCAGTTATCAGGGTACGAACACTGAAGCTTTCTTT

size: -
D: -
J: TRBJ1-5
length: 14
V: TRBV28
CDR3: CASSFRGYNQPQHF
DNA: TGTGCCAGCAGTTTCCGGGGATACAATCAGCCCCAGCATTTT

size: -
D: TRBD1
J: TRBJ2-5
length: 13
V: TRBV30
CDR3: CAWRGDSQETQYF
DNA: TGTGCCTGGAGAGGGGACAGCCAAGAGACCCAGTACTTC

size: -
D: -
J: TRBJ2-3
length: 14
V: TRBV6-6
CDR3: CASTEDSGRDTQYF
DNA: TGTGCCAGCACCGAAGACTCGGGGAGGGATACGCAGTATTTT

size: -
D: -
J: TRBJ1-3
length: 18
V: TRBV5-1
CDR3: CASSLRSDTDLSGNTIYF
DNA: TGCGCCAGCAGCTTGCGGTCGGACACCGACCTCTCTGGAAACACCATATATTTT

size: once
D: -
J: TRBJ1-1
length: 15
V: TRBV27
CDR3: CASSFRGGAWTEAFF
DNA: TGTGCCAGCAGTTTTAGGGGCGGAGCCTGGACTGAAGCTTTCTTT

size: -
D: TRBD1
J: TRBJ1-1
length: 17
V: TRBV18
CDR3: CASSPRIGATGAAEAFF
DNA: TGTGCCAGCTCACCACGAATTGGAGCAACAGGGGCAGCGGAAGCTTTCTTT

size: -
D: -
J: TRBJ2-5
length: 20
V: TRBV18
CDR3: CASSPGQFKSAVKIQETQYF
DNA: TGTGCCAGCTCACCAGGCCAGTTCAAATCCGCGGTAAAGATACAAGAGACCCAGTACTTC

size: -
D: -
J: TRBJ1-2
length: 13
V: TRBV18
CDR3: CASSPSGRYGYTF
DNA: TGTGCCAGCTCTCCGTCGGGTCGCTATGGCTACACCTTC

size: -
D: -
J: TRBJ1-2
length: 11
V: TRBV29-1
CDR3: CSAQEGYGYTF
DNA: TGCAGCGCACAGGAGGGGTATGGCTACACCTTC

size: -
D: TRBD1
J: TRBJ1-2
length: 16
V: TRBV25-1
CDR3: CASSRDRGPRVYGYTF
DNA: TGTGCCAGCAGCCGGGACAGGGGGCCTAGGGTCTATGGCTACACCTTC

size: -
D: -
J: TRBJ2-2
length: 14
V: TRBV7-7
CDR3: CASSSPGGAGELFF
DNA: TGTGCCAGCAGCTCCCCGGGTGGAGCCGGGGAGCTGTTTTTT

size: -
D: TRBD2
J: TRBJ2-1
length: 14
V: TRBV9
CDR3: CASSVLAGGSEQFF
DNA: TGTGCCAGCAGCGTACTAGCGGGAGGGAGTGAGCAGTTCTTC

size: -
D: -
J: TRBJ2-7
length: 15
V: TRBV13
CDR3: CASSYGGPYSSEQYF
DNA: TGTGCCAGCAGCTACGGGGGGCCCTACTCCTCCGAGCAGTACTTC

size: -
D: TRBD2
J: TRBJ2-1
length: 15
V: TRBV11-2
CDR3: CASSLDGLVASGPFF
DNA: TGTGCCAGCAGCTTAGATGGGTTGGTGGCTAGCGGGCCCTTCTTC

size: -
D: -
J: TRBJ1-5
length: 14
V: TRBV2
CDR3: CASREKEGNQPQHF
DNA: TGTGCCAGCAGGGAAAAGGAGGGGAATCAGCCCCAGCATTTT

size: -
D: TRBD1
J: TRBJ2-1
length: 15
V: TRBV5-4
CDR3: CATSKDRGLNNEQFF
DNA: TGTGCCACCTCAAAGGACAGGGGATTAAACAATGAGCAGTTCTTC

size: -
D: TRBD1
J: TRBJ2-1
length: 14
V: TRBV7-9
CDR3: CASSRTGVGNEQFF
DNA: TGTGCCAGCAGCCGGACAGGGGTCGGCAATGAGCAGTTCTTC

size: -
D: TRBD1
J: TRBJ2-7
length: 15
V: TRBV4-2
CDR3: CASSPLGQGGYEQYF
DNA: TGTGCCAGCAGCCCGTTGGGACAGGGGGGTTACGAGCAGTACTTC

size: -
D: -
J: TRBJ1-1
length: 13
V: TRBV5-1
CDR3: CASRPRSNTEAFF
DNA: TGCGCCAGCCGACCGAGGAGTAACACTGAAGCTTTCTTT

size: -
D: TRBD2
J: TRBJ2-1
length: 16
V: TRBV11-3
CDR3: CASSTHTSGRENEQFF
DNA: TGTGCCAGCAGCACCCACACTAGCGGGAGGGAGAATGAGCAGTTCTTC

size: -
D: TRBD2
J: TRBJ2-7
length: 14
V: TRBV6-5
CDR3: CASDSTSGRGEQYF
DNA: TGTGCCAGTGACTCTACTAGCGGGAGGGGCGAGCAGTACTTC

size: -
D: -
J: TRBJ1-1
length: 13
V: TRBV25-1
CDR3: CASSRFGSPEAFF
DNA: TGTGCCAGCAGTAGATTCGGGTCACCTGAAGCTTTCTTT

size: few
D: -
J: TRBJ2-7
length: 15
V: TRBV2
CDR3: CASSPRTTFSYEQYF
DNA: TGTGCCAGCAGTCCTCGGACAACCTTCTCCTACGAGCAGTACTTC

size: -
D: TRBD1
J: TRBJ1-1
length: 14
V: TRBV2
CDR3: CASREGTANTEAFF
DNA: TGTGCCAGCAGGGAAGGGACAGCAAACACTGAAGCTTTCTTT

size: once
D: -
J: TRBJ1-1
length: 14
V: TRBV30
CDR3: CAWSSGVRNTEAFF
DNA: TGTGCCTGGAGCTCAGGGGTTAGGAACACTGAAGCTTTCTTT

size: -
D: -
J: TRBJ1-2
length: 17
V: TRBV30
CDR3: CAWSTNPLRQARHGYTF
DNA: TGTGCCTGGAGCACGAACCCCTTACGACAGGCCCGTCATGGCTACACCTTC

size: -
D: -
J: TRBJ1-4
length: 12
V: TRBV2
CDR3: CASSGSHVDRVF
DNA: TGTGCCAGCAGTGGAAGTCATGTCGATCGGGTTTTT

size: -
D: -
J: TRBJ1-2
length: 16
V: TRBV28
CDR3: CASSLYGVGGWDGYTF
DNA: TGTGCCAGCAGTTTATACGGGGTCGGGGGTTGGGATGGCTACACCTTC

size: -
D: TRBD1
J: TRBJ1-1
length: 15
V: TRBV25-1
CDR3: CASSERGRFYTEAFF
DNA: TGTGCCAGCAGTGAGAGGGGGCGTTTTTACACTGAAGCTTTCTTT

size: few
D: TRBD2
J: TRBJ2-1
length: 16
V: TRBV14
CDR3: CASSQDGLAGDNEQFF
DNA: TGTGCCAGCAGCCAAGATGGACTAGCGGGAGACAATGAGCAGTTCTTC

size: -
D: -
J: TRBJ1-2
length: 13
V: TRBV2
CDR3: CASRDWTDHGYTF
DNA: TGTGCCAGCAGGGACTGGACAGACCATGGCTACACCTTC

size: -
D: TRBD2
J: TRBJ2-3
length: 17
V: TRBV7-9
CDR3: CASSLGASGDRTDTQYF
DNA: TGTGCCAGCAGCTTAGGGGCGAGCGGGGACCGCACAGATACGCAGTATTTT